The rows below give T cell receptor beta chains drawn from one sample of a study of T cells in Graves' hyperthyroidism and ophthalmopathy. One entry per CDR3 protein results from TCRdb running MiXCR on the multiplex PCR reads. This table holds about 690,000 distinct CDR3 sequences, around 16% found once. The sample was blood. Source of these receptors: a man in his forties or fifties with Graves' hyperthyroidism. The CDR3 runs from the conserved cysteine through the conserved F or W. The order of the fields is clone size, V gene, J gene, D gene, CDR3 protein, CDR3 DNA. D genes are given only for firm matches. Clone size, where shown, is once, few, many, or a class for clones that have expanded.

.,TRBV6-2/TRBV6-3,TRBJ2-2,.,CASSYGTVNTGELFF,TGTGCCAGCAGTTACGGGACTGTGAACACCGGGGAGCTGTTTTTT
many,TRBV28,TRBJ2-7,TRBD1,CASSRRGRFPYEQYF,TGTGCCAGCAGCCGAAGGGGGCGCTTTCCCTACGAGCAGTACTTC
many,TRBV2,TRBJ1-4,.,CASGRSTINEKLFF,TGTGCCAGCGGACGGTCCACAATTAATGAAAAACTGTTTTTT
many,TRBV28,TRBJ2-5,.,CASSQGGAGETQYF,TGTGCCAGCAGTCAAGGGGGAGCGGGAGAGACCCAGTACTTC
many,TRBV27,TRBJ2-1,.,CASSLGDWGSHEQFF,TGTGCCAGCAGCCTAGGGGACTGGGGGAGTCATGAGCAGTTCTTC
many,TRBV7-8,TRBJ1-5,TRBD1,CASSPMAGQGNQPQHF,TGTGCCAGCAGCCCCATGGCCGGACAGGGGAATCAGCCCCAGCATTTT
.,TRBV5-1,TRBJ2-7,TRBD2,CASSLAGDPGEQYF,TGCGCCAGCAGCTTAGCGGGAGATCCAGGCGAGCAGTACTTC
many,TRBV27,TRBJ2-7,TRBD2,CASRPGLVSGEQYF,TGTGCCAGCAGACCAGGACTAGTTTCGGGCGAGCAGTACTTC
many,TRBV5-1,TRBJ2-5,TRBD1,CASSLVGPGQGDQETQYF,TGCGCCAGCAGCTTGGTGGGACCGGGACAGGGCGACCAAGAGACCCAGTACTTC
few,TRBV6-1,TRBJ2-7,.,CASSPGGSAHEQYF,TGTGCCAGCAGCCCTGGTGGGAGCGCCCACGAGCAGTACTTC
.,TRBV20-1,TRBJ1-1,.,CSARDQGGRTEAFF,TGCAGTGCTAGAGATCAAGGGGGGCGGACTGAAGCTTTCTTT
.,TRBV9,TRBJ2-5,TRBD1,CASSVEGQGGKYF,TGTGCCAGCAGCGTAGAGGGACAGGGGGGGAAGTACTTC
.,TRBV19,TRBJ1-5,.,CASGPSRGAGGNQPQHF,TGTGCCAGTGGCCCATCGCGGGGGGCAGGCGGCAATCAGCCCCAGCATTTT
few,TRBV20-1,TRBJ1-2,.,CSARDRRRFGYTF,TGCAGTGCTAGAGATCGGAGACGCTTTGGCTACACCTTC
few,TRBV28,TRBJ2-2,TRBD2,CASSPGLARNTGELFF,TGTGCCAGCAGCCCAGGACTAGCGCGGAACACCGGGGAGCTGTTTTTT
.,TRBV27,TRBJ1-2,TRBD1,CASSSAGQGERGYTF,TGTGCCAGCAGTTCCGCGGGACAGGGGGAGCGTGGCTACACCTTC
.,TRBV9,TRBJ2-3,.,CASSVGVESSTDTQYF,TGTGCCAGCAGCGTAGGAGTGGAAAGCTCCACAGATACGCAGTATTTT
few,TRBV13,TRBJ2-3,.,CASSSIPGSTDTQYF,TGTGCCAGCAGCTCAATCCCGGGAAGCACAGATACGCAGTATTTT
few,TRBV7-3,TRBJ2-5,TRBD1,CASSLTGTGSGKETQYF,TGTGCCAGCAGCTTAACTGGGACAGGGAGCGGGAAAGAGACCCAGTACTTC
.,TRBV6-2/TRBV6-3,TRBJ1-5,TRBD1,CASSYPNPKTGQIYSNQPQHF,TGTGCCAGCAGTTACCCTAATCCAAAAACGGGACAGATCTATAGCAATCAGCCCCAGCATTTT
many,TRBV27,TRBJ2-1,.,CASSSNRELGYEQFF,TGTGCCAGCAGTTCGAACAGGGAGCTGGGGTATGAGCAGTTCTTC
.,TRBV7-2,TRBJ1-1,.,CASTYPLRDTEAFF,TGTGCCAGCACCTACCCCTTAAGGGACACTGAAGCTTTCTTT
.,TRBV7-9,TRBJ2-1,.,CASSRIPPYSEQFF,TGTGCCAGCAGCCGGATCCCACCATATAGTGAGCAGTTCTTC
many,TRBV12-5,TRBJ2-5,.,CASGEGPYQETQYF,TGTGCTAGTGGTGAAGGACCGTACCAAGAGACCCAGTACTTC
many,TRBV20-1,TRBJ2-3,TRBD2,CSAKEVRLANSDTQYF,TGCAGTGCTAAGGAGGTTCGACTAGCGAACTCAGATACGCAGTATTTT
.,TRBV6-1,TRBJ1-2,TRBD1,CASGRDRGNYGYTF,TGTGCCAGCGGAAGGGACAGGGGAAACTATGGCTACACCTTC